The clone carrying this T cell receptor (beta chain) was counted only a few times. What it binds is not known. The source of the sample is a study of T cells in Graves' hyperthyroidism and ophthalmopathy. General study results and limits: Classification by a 13 V-J model distinguished ophthalmopathy from stable hyperthyroidism.

PBMCs were obtained from approximately 10 ml fresh peripheral blood. Amplified TCR beta CDR3 regions came from RNA transcripts. The HTBI set primed first-round TCR CDR3 RT-PCR. TCRdb re-derived calls from the multiplex PCR reads in MiXCR, one entry per CDR3 protein. Among 550,000 to 600,000 distinct CDR3 sequences, 15% to 20% were seen once, and the ten largest hold about 20%. The TCR was taken from a woman aged 18 to 35 with Graves' hyperthyroidism. Sequenced input: blood.

This chain's CDR3 is CASSVVTGELFF. The CDR3 DNA reads TGTGCCAGCAGTGTTGTCACCGGGGAGCTGTTTTTT. The chain has TRBV2 and TRBJ2-2, with D unclear. Per germline, CDR1 SNHLY and CDR2 FYNNEI. V was trimmed by 4 bases and J by 4 bases, leaving 4 bases between them. This CDR3 spans 12 amino acids.